This T cell receptor (beta chain) emerged from a study of cytomegalovirus exposure and HLA in healthy donors. PCR was performed using 60 Vbeta and 13 Jbeta primers. Libraries were prepared by immunoSEQ multiplex PCR; TCRdb keeps only in-frame clonotypes and omits some of them. In the table there are around 120,000 clones, around 74% of which are singletons. The germline V gene encodes CDR1 SGDLS and CDR2 YYNGEE. Trimming removed 4 bases from V and 6 bases from J, with 17 bases in between. The CDR3 is 14 amino acids. Sampled while nominally healthy, donors likely had unrecorded immune exposures. Sequenced material: PBMCs. J is TRBJ2-7 and V is TRBV9; perhaps TRBD2 as D (5 bases). The source of this sequence is a man aged 55-75 years in good health and CMV-seropositive. The chain's CDR3 is CASSPRTQAGEQYF. The DNA for the CDR3 is TGTGCCAGCAGCCCACGGACCCAGGCGGGCGAGCAGTACTTC.